The next 23 T cell receptor beta chains were all read from a single sample in a study of CD8+ T cells in alopecia areata. RNA was isolated and reverse transcribed to cDNA, the sequencing template. Using immunoSEQ multiplex PCR, the repertoire was profiled, and TCRdb retains in-frame clones only, with some absent. The sample counts under 350,000 clones, none seen once; the ten largest own more than 1%. Sorting relied on CD4, CD8alpha, NKG2D, NKG2ACE and other markers applied to pooled cutaneous lymph node cells. The sequencing input was CD4+ T cells sorted from a lymph node. These receptors were obtained from a C3H/HeJ mouse with alopecia areata. The mice in this strain carry MHC haplotype H2-k.

This clone was picked up a small number of times. Genes and germline are mouse. The read ends 4 residues early relative to the CDR3; the germline J gene fills the gap. The chain couples TRBV13-1 to TRBJ2-7; 10 bases agree with TRBD1. Unmatched junction bases numbered 3, after V lost 3 bases and J lost 3 bases. Germline V CDR1 and CDR2: NSHNY, SYGAGN. The CDR3 extends over 14 amino acids. The CDR3 reads CASSGQGALYEQYF. The sequenced part of the CDR3 DNA is TGTGCCAGCAGTGGACAGGGGGCCCTCTAT.

Points on this clone: The gene names given are mouse names. The read is 4 residues too short to cover the CDR3 end, so that end is filled in from the germline J gene. The rearrangement links TRBV1 to TRBJ2-7; 7 bases align to TRBD2. The CDR3 consists of 13 residues. Germline CDR1 reads NSQYPW; CDR2 reads LRSPGD (reference sequence). The DNA read from the CDR3 is TGCACCTGCAGTGCAGCACTGGGGTAT. This encodes CTCSAALGY. The complete CDR3 reads CTCSAALGYEQYF.

This clone was picked up a small number of times. Gene names refer to mouse genes. The read finishes 4 residues shy of the CDR3 end, and the germline J gene is used to complete it. The V gene is TRBV1, the J gene TRBJ2-7; TRBD2 aligns across 11 bases. After removal of 2 bases from V and 1 base from J, the junction contained 4 bases not matched to a gene. CDR3 length equals 16 residues. The germline CDR1 and CDR2 sequences are NSQYPW and LRSPGD (reference sequence). CDR3 loop: CTCSAPGTGGSYEQYF. The sequenced part of the CDR3 DNA is TGCACCTGCAGTGCACCAGGGACTGGGGGTTCCTAT.

Of note for this clone: Mouse names are used for the genes. The DNA ends 4 residues before the CDR3 does, and the rest of the CDR3 is filled in from the germline J gene. V and J are TRBV31 and TRBJ2-4; no firm D call. Trimming removed 1 base at V and 0 bases at J, with 5 bases between. The CDR3 is 13 amino acids. From germline, CDR1 is GKSSPN and CDR2 SITVG. CDR3 amino acids: CAWSPSSQNTLYF. CDR3 DNA, as far as it was read: TGTGCCTGGAGTCCCAGTAGTCAAAAC.

A word on this clone: Genes and germline come from the mouse. The CDR3 DNA, read in part, is TGTGCCTGGAGTCTCTGGGCCCAAGAC. It encodes CAWSLWAQD. The entire CDR3 protein is CAWSLWAQDTQYF. This chain joins TRBV31 and TRBJ2-5, with D perhaps TRBD2 (5 bases). The observed sequence ends 4 residues before the CDR3 terminus, with the missing tail filled in from the germline J gene. The V and J ends lost 0 bases and 2 bases respectively, with 6 bases between them. The CDR3 runs 13 residues. CDR1 is GKSSPN and CDR2 is SITVG in the germline V gene.

This clone was picked up a small number of times. Genes and germline come from the mouse. The same CDR3 can be traced to other DNA sequences in this sample. This CDR3 reads CTCSADTGGSYEQYF. The DNA read from the CDR3 is TGCACCTGCAGTGCAGACACAGGGGGCTCCTAT. The chain uses TRBV1 and TRBJ2-7; 8 bases match TRBD1. The read finishes 4 residues shy of the CDR3 end, and the germline J gene is used to complete it. Germline lookup yields CDR1 NSQYPW and CDR2 LRSPGD (reference sequence). Germline trimming cut 0 bases from V and 0 bases from J; bases unmatched to any gene: 1. This CDR3 contains 15 residues.

This clone was counted between two and nine times. Gene labels here are mouse ones. The CDR3 goes on 4 residues after the read ends, and that part is filled in from the germline J gene. The sample contains more than one DNA sequence encoding this CDR3. J is TRBJ2-2 and V is TRBV1; 7 bases map to TRBD1. The junction had 3 bases not matched to a gene; V was cut back by 1 base and J by 4 bases. Germline loops: CDR1 NSQYPW, CDR2 LRSPGD (reference sequence). The CDR3 is 15 residues long. The part of the CDR3 DNA that was read is TGCACCTGCAGTGCAGGACAGGGCGGCACCGGG. This sequence encodes CTCSAGQGGTG. The entire CDR3 protein reads CTCSAGQGGTGQLYF.

Concerning this clone itself: The gene symbols are mouse symbols. The sequenced fragment ends 4 residues before the CDR3 boundary, so the rest is inferred from the germline J gene. The same CDR3 is also encoded by other DNA sequences in this sample. The chain couples TRBV13-1 to TRBJ2-2, with D possibly TRBD1 on 7 matching bases. The CDR3 runs to 15 residues. CDR1 NSHNY and CDR2 SYGAGN come from the germline V gene. Trimming left V 3 bases short and J 0 bases short, with 9 bases between. CDR3 DNA, as far as it was read: TGTGCCAGCAGTGGCAGGGGGGCAAACACCGGG. Encoded protein: CASSGRGANTG. The CDR3, in full, reads CASSGRGANTGQLYF.

Worth noting for this clone: The genes are named according to mouse. The read halts 4 residues ahead of the CDR3 end, with the missing end drawn from the germline J gene. In the same sample, other DNA sequences code for this CDR3. V and J are TRBV17 and TRBJ2-5; tentatively, D is TRBD1 (6 bases). The length of the CDR3 is 14 residues. V dropped 3 bases and J dropped 3 bases, with 10 bases sitting between them. Germline CDR1 reads MNHDT; CDR2 reads YYDKIL. The CDR3 bases that were read are TGTGCTAGCAGTAGCAGGGGCCGTCAAGAC. Its translation: CASSSRGRQD. The complete CDR3 protein is CASSSRGRQDTQYF. The full variable domain, with the rest looked up from reference TRBV17 and TRBJ2-5, is DTTVKQNPRYKLARVGKPVNLICSQTMNHDTMYWYQKKPNQAPKLLLFYYDKILNREADTFEKFQSSRPNNSFCSLYIGSAGLEYSAMYLCASSSRGRQDTQYFGPGTRLLVL.

On this clone itself: Here the gene names and germline are mouse. The read terminates 4 residues ahead of where the CDR3 ends, so the germline J gene completes it. Other DNA sequences in this specimen translate into the identical CDR3. The chain combines TRBV19 with TRBJ1-2, with D perhaps matching TRBD1 (6 bases). The CDR3 is 14 residues long. Germline V lookup: CDR1 FNHDT, CDR2 SITEND (reference sequence). Trimming removed 2 bases from V and 3 bases from J, with 11 bases in between. CDR3 DNA (partial): TGTGCCAGCAGTATGGGGGGGGCGGACTCC. This encodes CASSMGGADS. The CDR3, in full, reads CASSMGGADSDYTF.

Notes on this clone: Gene names and germline refer to mouse. The read gets to within 4 residues of the CDR3 end, and the germline J gene fills in the rest. The rearrangement uses TRBV21 and TRBJ2-3; 14 bases are shared with TRBD2. TRBV21 is classed as an ORF, of uncertain function. The CDR3 runs 18 residues. V lost 2 bases to trimming and J lost 2 bases; unmatched junction nucleotides: 6. This CDR3 is CASSQPGLGGRVAETLYF. The sequenced CDR3 bases are TGTGCTAGCAGTCAACCGGGACTGGGGGGGCGCGTTGCAGAA.

This clone has more than one count but fewer than ten. Genes here carry mouse names. Sequencing ends 4 residues short of the CDR3 end; the germline J gene provides the rest. V and J are TRBV31 and TRBJ1-2; TRBD1 agrees at 8 bases. The CDR3 has 15 amino acids. From germline, CDR1 is GKSSPN and CDR2 SITVG. The junction had 4 bases not matched to a gene; V was cut back by 1 base and J by 0 bases. The covered CDR3 bases are TGTGCCTGGAGTCCGGAACAGGGGGCAAACTCC. Protein product: CAWSPEQGANS. The full-length CDR3 reads as CAWSPEQGANSDYTF.

As for this clone: Gene names and germline refer to mouse. The read ends 4 residues before the CDR3 terminus; that terminus is restored from the germline J gene. The V gene is TRBV13-2, the J gene TRBJ2-2; no clear D. The germline V gene encodes CDR1 NNHNN and CDR2 SYGAGS (reference sequence). Trimming shortened V by 0 bases and J by 0 bases, and 6 bases separated the two germline ends. CDR3 length equals 15 residues. The CDR3 DNA, read in part, is TGTGCCAGCGGTGATGGGTCGGCAAACACCGGG. Translating gives CASGDGSANTG. The complete CDR3 protein is CASGDGSANTGQLYF.

A note on this clone: The gene names given are mouse names. The CDR3 goes on 4 residues after the read ends, and that part is filled in from the germline J gene. The chain recombines TRBV31 with TRBJ2-2; TRBD2 aligns across 8 bases. Trimming cost V 0 bases and J 6 bases; bases outside gene matches: 6. The germline V gene encodes CDR1 GKSSPN and CDR2 SITVG. CDR3 length equals 15 residues. The DNA read from the CDR3 is TGTGCCTGGAGTCTCTCCGCTGGGGGGCCCGGG. Translated, it gives CAWSLSAGGPG. The full CDR3 is CAWSLSAGGPGQLYF. The full variable domain, with the rest looked up from reference TRBV31 and TRBJ2-2, is AQTIHQWPVAEIKAVGSPLSLGCTIKGKSSPNLYWYWQATGGTLQQLFYSITVGQVESVVQLNLSASRPKDDQFILSTEKLLLSHSGFYLCAWSLSAGGPGQLYFGEGSKLTVL.

Of note for this clone: Any gene name here is a mouse gene name. The sequence runs out 3 residues before the end of the CDR3; the remainder is reconstructed from the germline J gene. J is TRBJ1-6 and V is TRBV13-1; a weak D match, TRBD1 (5 bases). TRBJ1-6 is labeled an ORF, and its function is uncertain. The germline gives CDR1 NSHNY, CDR2 SYGAGN. This CDR3 is built from 16 residues. V was clipped by 7 bases and J by 4 bases, with 18 bases between them. The CDR3 spells CASGSGRENYNSPLYF. The sequenced part of the CDR3 DNA is TGTGCCAGCGGCTCAGGGAGGGAAAATTATAATTCGCCC.

Notes on this clone: The germline and genes are mouse ones. The read terminates 4 residues ahead of where the CDR3 ends, so the germline J gene completes it. The chain joins TRBV5 to TRBJ2-7; D is possibly TRBD1 (6 bases). Germline V gene lookup returns CDR1 LGHNA and CDR2 YNLKQL (reference sequence). The CDR3 is 15 amino acids. V lost 2 bases, J lost 1 base, and 12 bases lay in between. CDR3 DNA (partial): TGTGCCAGCAGCCAAACCGGGACAACATCCTAT. It encodes CASSQTGTTSY. The whole CDR3 reads CASSQTGTTSYEQYF.

As to this clone: Mouse gene names apply. Sequencing ends 4 residues short of the CDR3 end; the germline J gene provides the rest. The chain carries TRBV29 and TRBJ1-2, with 8 positions matching TRBD1. The CDR3 is 15 residues long. V trimming: 5 bases; J trimming: 1 base; junction bases outside the gene matches: 6. Germline values: CDR1 MSHET, CDR2 SYDVDS. CDR3 in amino acids: CASSPSGQVNSDYTF. The part of the CDR3 DNA that was read is TGTGCTAGCAGTCCATCGGGACAGGTAAACTCC.

This clone has only a few counts. The gene symbols are mouse symbols. Coverage ceases 4 residues before the CDR3 finishes, and the germline J gene fills in the end. This chain connects TRBV5 to TRBJ1-2; D gene uncertain. Germline assignment: CDR1 LGHNA and CDR2 YNLKQL (reference sequence). The V end lost 0 bases, the J end lost 0 bases, and 8 bases lay between the germline ends. The CDR3 runs 15 residues. CDR3 in amino acids: CASSQEWGPNSDYTF. The CDR3 bases that were read are TGTGCCAGCAGCCAAGAATGGGGTCCAAACTCC.

This clone was seen a handful of times. Germline and genes here are mouse. The read ends 4 residues before the CDR3 terminus; that terminus is restored from the germline J gene. This CDR3 is also generated by other DNA sequences in the sample. The chain links TRBV13-3 to TRBJ2-7; D not certain. Per the germline V gene, CDR1 is NNHDY and CDR2 is SYVADS. CDR3 length equals 11 residues. The covered CDR3 bases are TGTGCCAGCAGTGCCAAATAT. Translated, it gives CASSAKY. In full, the CDR3 is CASSAKYEQYF.

As to this clone: The listed genes are named as in mouse. The sequenced fragment ends 4 residues before the CDR3 boundary, so the rest is inferred from the germline J gene. The chain has TRBV13-3 and TRBJ2-3; tentatively, D is TRBD1 (5 bases). Per germline, CDR1 NNHDY and CDR2 SYVADS. The CDR3 is made up of 13 amino acids. V dropped 2 bases and J dropped 2 bases, with 6 bases sitting between them. The CDR3 DNA, read in part, is TGTGCCAGCAGTGAGACAGATGCAGAA. Protein product: CASSETDAE. From start to end, the CDR3 is CASSETDAETLYF.

Comment on this clone: Gene names denote mouse genes. The sequence runs out 4 residues before the end of the CDR3; the remainder is reconstructed from the germline J gene. This sequence joins TRBV5 and TRBJ1-1; 8 nucleotides agree with TRBD1. J was trimmed by 1 base and V by 2 bases; bases with no gene match: 3. The CDR3 loop spans 15 amino acids. Germline loops: CDR1 LGHNA, CDR2 YNLKQL (reference sequence). CDR3 DNA (partial): TGTGCCAGCAGCCAAATCGGGACAGGGAACACA. This gives the protein CASSQIGTGNT. In full, the CDR3 reads CASSQIGTGNTEVFF.

There are many counts of this clone. Gene names and germline refer to mouse. The read gets to within 4 residues of the CDR3 end, and the germline J gene fills in the rest. The identical CDR3 is also encoded by other nucleotide sequences in the sample. The V gene is TRBV5, the J gene TRBJ1-1, with 7 nucleotides matching TRBD1. CDR1 is LGHNA and CDR2 is YNLKQL in the germline V gene (reference sequence). Trimming took 2 bases from V and 3 from J; bases not matched to a gene: 0. The CDR3 is 13 residues long. The sequenced part of the CDR3 DNA is TGTGCCAGCAGCCAAACAGGGGACACA. Residues: CASSQTGDT. The entire CDR3 reads CASSQTGDTEVFF.

This clone was detected a few times. Mouse gene names apply. The read finishes 4 residues shy of the CDR3 end, and the germline J gene is used to complete it. The rearrangement links TRBV21 to TRBJ1-2, with a tentative D call TRBD1 (6 bases). TRBV21 has ORF status, its function being uncertain. V lost 2 bases, J lost 3 bases, and 10 bases lay in between. CDR3 length: 14 amino acids. This chain's CDR3 is CASSQTGHHSDYTF. The DNA read from the CDR3 is TGTGCTAGCAGTCAAACGGGACACCACTCC.